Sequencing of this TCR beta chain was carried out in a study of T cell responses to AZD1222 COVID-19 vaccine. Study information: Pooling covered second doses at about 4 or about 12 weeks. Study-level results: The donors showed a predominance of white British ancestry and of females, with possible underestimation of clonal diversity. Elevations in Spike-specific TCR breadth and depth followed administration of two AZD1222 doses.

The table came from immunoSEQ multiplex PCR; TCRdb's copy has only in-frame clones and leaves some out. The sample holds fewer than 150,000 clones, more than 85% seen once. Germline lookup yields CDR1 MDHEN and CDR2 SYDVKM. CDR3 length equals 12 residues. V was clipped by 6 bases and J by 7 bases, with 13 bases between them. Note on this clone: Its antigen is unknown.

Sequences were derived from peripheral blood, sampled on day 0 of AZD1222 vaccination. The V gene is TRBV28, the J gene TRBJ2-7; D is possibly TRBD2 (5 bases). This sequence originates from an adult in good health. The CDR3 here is CASSSSGSEQYF. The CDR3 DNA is TGTGCCAGCAGCTCCTCGGGGTCGGAGCAGTACTTC. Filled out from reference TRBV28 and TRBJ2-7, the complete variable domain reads DVKVTQSSRYLVKRTGEKVFLECVQDMDHENMFWYRQDPGLGLRLIYFSYDVKMKEKGDIPEGYSVSREKKERFSLILESASTNQTSMYLCASSSSGSEQYFGPGTRLTVT.